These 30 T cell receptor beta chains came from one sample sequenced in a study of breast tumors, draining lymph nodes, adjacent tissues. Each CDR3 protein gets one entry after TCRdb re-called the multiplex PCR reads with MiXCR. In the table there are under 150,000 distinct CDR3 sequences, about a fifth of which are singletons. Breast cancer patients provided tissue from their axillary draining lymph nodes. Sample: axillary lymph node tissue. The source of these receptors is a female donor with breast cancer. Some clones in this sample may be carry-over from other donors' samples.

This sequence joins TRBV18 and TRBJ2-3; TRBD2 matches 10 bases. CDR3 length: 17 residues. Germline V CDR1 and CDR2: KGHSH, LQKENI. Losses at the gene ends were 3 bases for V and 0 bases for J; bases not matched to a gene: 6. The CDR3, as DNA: TGTGCCAGCTCACCGACTAGCGGGCAACCTAGCACAGATACGCAGTATTTT. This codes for CASSPTSGQPSTDTQYF.

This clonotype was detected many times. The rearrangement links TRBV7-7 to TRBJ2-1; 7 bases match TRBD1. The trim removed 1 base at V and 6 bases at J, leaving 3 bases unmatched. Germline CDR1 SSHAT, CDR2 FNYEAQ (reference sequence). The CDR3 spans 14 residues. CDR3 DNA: TGTGCCAGCAGCTTAGGACAGGGCGGCAATGAGCAGTTCTTC. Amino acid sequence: CASSLGQGGNEQFF.

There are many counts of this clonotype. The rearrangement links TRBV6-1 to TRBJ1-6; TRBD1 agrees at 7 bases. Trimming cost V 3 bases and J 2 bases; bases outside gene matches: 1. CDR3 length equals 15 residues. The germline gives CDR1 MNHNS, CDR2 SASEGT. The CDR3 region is CASSEGTAYNSPLHF. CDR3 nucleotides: TGTGCCAGCAGTGAGGGGACAGCCTATAATTCACCCCTCCACTTT.

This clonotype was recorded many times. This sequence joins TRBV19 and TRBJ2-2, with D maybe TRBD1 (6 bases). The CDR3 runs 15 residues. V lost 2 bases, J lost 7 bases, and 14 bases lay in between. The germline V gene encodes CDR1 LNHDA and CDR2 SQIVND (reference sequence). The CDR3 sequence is CASSIMGAGIGELFF. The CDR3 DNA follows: TGTGCCAGTAGTATAATGGGGGCAGGGATCGGGGAGCTGTTTTTT.

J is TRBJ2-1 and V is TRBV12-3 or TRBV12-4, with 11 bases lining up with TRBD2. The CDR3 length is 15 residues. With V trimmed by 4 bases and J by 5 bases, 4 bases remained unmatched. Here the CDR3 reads CASSSGLADNNEQFF. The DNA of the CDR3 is TGTGCCAGCAGTTCGGGACTAGCGGACAACAATGAGCAGTTCTTC.

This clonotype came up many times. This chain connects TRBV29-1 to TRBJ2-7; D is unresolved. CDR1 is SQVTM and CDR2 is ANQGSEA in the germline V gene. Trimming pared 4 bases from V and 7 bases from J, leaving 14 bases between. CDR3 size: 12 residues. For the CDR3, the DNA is TGCAGCGTTGCTGACCTCCAACGGGAGCAGTACTTC. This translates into CSVADLQREQYF.

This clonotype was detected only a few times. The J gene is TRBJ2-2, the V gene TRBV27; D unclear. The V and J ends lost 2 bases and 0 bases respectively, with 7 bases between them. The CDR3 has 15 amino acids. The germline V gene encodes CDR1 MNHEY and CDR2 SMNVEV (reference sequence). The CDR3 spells CASSLKKTNTGELFF. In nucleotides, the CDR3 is TGTGCCAGCAGTTTAAAGAAAACGAACACCGGGGAGCTGTTTTTT.

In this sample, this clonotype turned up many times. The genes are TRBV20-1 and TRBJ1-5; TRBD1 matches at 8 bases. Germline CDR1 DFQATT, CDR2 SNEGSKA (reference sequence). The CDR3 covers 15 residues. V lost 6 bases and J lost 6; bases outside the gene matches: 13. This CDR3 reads CSAEAGGAAGQPQHF. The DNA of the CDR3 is TGCAGTGCGGAAGCAGGGGGCGCGGCCGGTCAGCCCCAGCATTTT.

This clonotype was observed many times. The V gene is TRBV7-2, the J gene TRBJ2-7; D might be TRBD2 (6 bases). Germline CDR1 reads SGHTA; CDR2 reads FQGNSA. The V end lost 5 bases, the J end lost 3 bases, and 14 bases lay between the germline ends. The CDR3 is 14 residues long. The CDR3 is CASSPSAGSYEQYF. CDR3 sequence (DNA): TGTGCCAGCAGCCCGAGTGCGGGGAGCTACGAGCAGTACTTC.

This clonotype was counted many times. Here the CDR3 reads CASRRSWATYEQYF. The CDR3, as DNA: TGTGCCAGCAGAAGGTCTTGGGCAACCTACGAGCAGTACTTC. The chain combines TRBV27 with TRBJ2-7; no definite D call. V was clipped by 6 bases and J by 2 bases, with 14 bases between them. Germline V gene data show CDR1 as MNHEY and CDR2 as SMNVEV (reference sequence). The CDR3 loop spans 14 amino acids.

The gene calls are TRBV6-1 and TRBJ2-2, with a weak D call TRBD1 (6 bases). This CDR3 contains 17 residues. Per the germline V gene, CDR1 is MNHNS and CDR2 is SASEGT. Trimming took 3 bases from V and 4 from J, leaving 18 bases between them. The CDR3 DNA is TGTGCCAGCAGTGACAGGGGCCTCCCACGGAGCACCGGGGAGCTGTTTTTT. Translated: CASSDRGLPRSTGELFF.

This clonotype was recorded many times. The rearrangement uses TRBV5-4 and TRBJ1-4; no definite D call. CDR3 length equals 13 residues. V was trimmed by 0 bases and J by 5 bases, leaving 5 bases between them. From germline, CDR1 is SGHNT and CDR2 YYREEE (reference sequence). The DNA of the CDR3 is TGTGCCAGCAGCTTGGCCCTAAATGAAAAACTGTTTTTT. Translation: CASSLALNEKLFF.

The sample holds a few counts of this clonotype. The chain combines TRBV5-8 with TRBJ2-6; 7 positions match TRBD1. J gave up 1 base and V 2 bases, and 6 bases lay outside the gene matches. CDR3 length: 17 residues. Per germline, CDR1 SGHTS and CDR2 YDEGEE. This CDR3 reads CASSFETGKSGANVLTF. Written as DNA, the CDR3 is TGTGCCAGCAGCTTTGAGACAGGGAAATCTGGGGCCAACGTCCTGACTTTC.

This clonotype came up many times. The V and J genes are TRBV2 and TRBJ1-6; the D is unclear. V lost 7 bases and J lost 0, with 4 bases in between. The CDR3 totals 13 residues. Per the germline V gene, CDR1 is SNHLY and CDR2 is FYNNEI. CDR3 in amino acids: CASTSSYNSPLHF. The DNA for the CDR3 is TGTGCCAGCACGAGCTCCTATAATTCACCCCTCCACTTT.

CDR3 protein: CASSKRDHSYEQYF. Here the CDR3 DNA reads TGTGCCAGCAGCAAACGGGACCACTCCTACGAGCAGTACTTC. The rearrangement uses TRBV28 and TRBJ2-7; D is tentatively TRBD1 or TRBD2 (5 bases each). V lost 6 bases to trimming and J lost 0 bases, with 12 bases between them. CDR3 length: 14 residues. The germline V gene has CDR1 MDHEN and CDR2 SYDVKM.

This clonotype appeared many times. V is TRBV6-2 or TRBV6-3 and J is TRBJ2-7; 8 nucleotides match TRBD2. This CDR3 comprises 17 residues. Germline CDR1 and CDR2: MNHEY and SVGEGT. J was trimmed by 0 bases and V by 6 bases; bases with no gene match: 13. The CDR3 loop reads CASSRRGLAGSSYEQYF. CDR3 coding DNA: TGTGCCAGCAGCCGGAGAGGGCTAGCGGGTAGCTCCTACGAGCAGTACTTC.

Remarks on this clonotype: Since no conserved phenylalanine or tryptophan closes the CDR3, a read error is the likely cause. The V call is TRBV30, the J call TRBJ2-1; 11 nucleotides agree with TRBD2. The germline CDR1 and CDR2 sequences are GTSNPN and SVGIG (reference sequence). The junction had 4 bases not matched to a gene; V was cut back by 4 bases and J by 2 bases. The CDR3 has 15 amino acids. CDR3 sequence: CAWNSGRAAYNEQFL. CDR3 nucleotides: TGTGCCTGGAATAGCGGGAGGGCCGCCTACAATGAGCAGTTCCTC.

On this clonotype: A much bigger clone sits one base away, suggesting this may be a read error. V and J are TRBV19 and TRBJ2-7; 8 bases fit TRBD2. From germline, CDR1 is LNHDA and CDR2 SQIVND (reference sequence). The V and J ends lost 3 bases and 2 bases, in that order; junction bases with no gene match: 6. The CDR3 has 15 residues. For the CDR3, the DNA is TGTGCCAGTAGTATGGGAGCGGGAGCCCCCTACGAGCAGTACTTC. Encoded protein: CASSMGAGAPYEQYF.

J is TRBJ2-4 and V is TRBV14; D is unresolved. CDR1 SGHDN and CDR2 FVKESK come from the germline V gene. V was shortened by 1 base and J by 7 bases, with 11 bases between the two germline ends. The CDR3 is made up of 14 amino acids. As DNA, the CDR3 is TGTGCCAGCAGCCAAGGGAGAAATCTGAACATTCAGTACTTC. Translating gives CASSQGRNLNIQYF.

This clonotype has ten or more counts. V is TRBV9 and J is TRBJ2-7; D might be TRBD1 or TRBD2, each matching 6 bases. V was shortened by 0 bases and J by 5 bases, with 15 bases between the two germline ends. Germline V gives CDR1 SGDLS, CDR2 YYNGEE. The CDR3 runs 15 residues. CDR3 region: CASSVEGGRWDEQYF. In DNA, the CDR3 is TGTGCCAGCAGCGTAGAGGGGGGCCGGTGGGACGAGCAGTACTTC.

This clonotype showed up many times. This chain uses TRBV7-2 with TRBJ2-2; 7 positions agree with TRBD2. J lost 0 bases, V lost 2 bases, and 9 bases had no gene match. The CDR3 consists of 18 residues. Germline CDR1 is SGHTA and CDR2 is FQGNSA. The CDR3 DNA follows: TGTGCCAGCAGCTTACCTTTGATAGCGGGTACGAACACCGGGGAGCTGTTTTTT. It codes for CASSLPLIAGTNTGELFF.

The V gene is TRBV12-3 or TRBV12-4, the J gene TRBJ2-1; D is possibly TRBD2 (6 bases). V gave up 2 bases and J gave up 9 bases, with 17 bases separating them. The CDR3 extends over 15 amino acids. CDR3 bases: TGTGCCAGCAGTTTATGGGGGGAAGTCTCCGGTGAGCAGTTCTTC. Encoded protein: CASSLWGEVSGEQFF.

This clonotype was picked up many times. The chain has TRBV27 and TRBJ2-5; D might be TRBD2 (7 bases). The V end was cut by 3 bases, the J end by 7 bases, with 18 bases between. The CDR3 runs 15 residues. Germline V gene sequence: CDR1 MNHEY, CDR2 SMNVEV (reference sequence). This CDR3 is CASSFPTGPGGTQYF. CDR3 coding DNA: TGTGCCAGCAGTTTCCCCACAGGGCCGGGAGGGACCCAGTACTTC.

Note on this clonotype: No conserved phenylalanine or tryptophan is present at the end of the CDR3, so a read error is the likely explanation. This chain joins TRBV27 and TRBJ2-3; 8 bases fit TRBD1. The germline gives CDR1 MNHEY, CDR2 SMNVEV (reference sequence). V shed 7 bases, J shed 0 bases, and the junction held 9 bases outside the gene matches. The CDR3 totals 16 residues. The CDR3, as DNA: TGTGCCAGCAAAGGGACAGGACAGACTAGCACAGATACGCAGTATTCT. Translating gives CASKGTGQTSTDTQYS.

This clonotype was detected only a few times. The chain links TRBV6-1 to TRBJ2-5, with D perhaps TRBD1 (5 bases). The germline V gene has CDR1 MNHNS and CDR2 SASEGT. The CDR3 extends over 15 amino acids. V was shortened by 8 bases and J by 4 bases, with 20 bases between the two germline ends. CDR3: CASLRSPGIVETQYF. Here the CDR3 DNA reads TGTGCCAGCCTCCGAAGCCCAGGGATTGTAGAGACCCAGTACTTC.

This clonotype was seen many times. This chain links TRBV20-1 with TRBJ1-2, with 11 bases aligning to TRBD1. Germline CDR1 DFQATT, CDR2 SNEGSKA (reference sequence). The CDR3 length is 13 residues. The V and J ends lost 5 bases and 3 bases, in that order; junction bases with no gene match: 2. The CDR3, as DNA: TGCAGTGCTTGGGACAGGGGGGACTATGGCTACACCTTC. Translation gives CSAWDRGDYGYTF.

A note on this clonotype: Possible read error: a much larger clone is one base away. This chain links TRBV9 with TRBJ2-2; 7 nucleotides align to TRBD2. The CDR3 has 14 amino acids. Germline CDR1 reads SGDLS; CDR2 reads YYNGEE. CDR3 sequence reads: CASGVASGAGELFF. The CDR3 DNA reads TGTGCCAGCGGCGTAGCTAGCGGAGCCGGGGAGCTGTTTTTT.

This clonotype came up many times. The DNA for the CDR3 is TGTGCCAGCAGCCCCTGGTTTAGCGTTAACACCGGGGAGCTGTTTTTT. Its translation: CASSPWFSVNTGELFF. The V call is TRBV9, the J call TRBJ2-2, with D possibly being TRBD2 (5 bases). This CDR3 spans 16 amino acids. The V gene's germline CDR1 is SGDLS and CDR2 YYNGEE. The V gene lost 4 bases and the J gene lost 2 bases, with 15 bases spanning the gap. The whole variable domain, remainder taken from reference TRBV9 and TRBJ2-2, is DSGVTQTPKHLITATGQRVTLRCSPRSGDLSVYWYQQSLDQGLQFLIQYYNGEERAKGNILERFSAQQFPDLHSELNLSSLELGDSALYFCASSPWFSVNTGELFFGEGSRLTVL.

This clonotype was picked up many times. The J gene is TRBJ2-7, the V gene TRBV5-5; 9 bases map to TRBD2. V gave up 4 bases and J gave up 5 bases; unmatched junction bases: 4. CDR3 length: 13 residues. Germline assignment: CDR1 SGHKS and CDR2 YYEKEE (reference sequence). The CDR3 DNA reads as TGTGCCAGCAGCCTCAGCGGGAGGAACGAGCAGTACTTC. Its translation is CASSLSGRNEQYF.

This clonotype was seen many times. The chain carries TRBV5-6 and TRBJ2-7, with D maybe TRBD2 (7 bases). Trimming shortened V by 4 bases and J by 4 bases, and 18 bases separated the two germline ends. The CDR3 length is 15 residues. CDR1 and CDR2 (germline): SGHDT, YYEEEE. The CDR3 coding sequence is TGTGCCAGCAGCCCGGAGGCTGGGGGGGCGTACGAGCAGTACTTC. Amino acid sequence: CASSPEAGGAYEQYF.